The 30 T cell receptor beta chains below were found in one sample sequenced in a study of cytomegalovirus exposure and HLA in healthy donors. Primers: 60 Vbeta forward and 13 Jbeta reverse. Sequencing used immunoSEQ multiplex PCR; TCRdb keeps in-frame clones, though not all of them. The data contain about 190,000 clones, about 80% of them singletons. Material: PBMCs. Receptor source: a woman in her twenties or thirties in good health and CMV-seronegative.

Comments on this clone: One junction end disagrees with the germline gene, perhaps due to a read error. This chain joins TRBV19 and TRBJ2-6, with D perhaps TRBD2 (6 bases). The germline CDR1 and CDR2 sequences are LNHDA and SQIVND (reference sequence). This CDR3 region has 17 residues. The CDR3 DNA is TGTGCCAGTAGGGGAGGACCCGAGCAACCTGGGGCCAACGGCCTGACTTTC. Translating it yields CASRGGPEQPGANGLTF.

The V gene is TRBV10-3, the J gene TRBJ2-5; 7 bases match TRBD2. The V and J ends lost 0 bases and 5 bases, in that order; junction bases with no gene match: 6. This CDR3 comprises 15 residues. The V gene's germline CDR1 is ENHRY and CDR2 SYGVKD. The CDR3: CAISESAGRGETQYF. In DNA, the CDR3 is TGTGCCATCAGTGAGTCAGCGGGACGAGGTGAGACCCAGTACTTC.

This clone was detected once. The genes are TRBV6-6 and TRBJ1-1, with D uncertain. The CDR3 is 11 amino acids. V lost 7 bases and J 1 base, leaving 4 bases between the germline ends. CDR1 and CDR2 (germline): MNHNY, SVGAGI (reference sequence). The CDR3 DNA reads as TGTGCCAGCAAGAGGAACACTGAAGCTTTCTTT. Its translation is CASKRNTEAFF.

The V call is TRBV7-8, the J call TRBJ1-2; D is unresolved. Germline V gives CDR1 SGHVS, CDR2 FQNEAQ. V lost 2 bases and J lost 4, with 17 bases in between. This CDR3 comprises 16 residues. CDR3 bases: TGTGCCAGCAGCTTAAAGCGGGAGCCGGGGATCTATGGCTACACCTTC. It translates to CASSLKREPGIYGYTF.

V gene TRBV5-5 combines with J gene TRBJ2-1, with TRBD2 matching over 9 bases. This CDR3 contains 15 residues. V was clipped by 4 bases and J by 6 bases; unmatched bases: 8. CDR1 and CDR2 from the germline V gene are SGHKS and YYEKEE (reference sequence). The CDR3 DNA reads as TGTGCCAGCAGCCAAGGGACTAGCAACGTCAATGAGCAGTTCTTC. Protein product: CASSQGTSNVNEQFF.

V usage is TRBV6-6 and J usage is TRBJ1-1; 8 positions agree with TRBD1. The CDR3 totals 16 residues. Germline V gives CDR1 MNHNY, CDR2 SVGAGI (reference sequence). With V trimmed by 6 bases and J by 5 bases, 14 bases remained unmatched. CDR3 protein: CASRLGQGQGRTEAFF. CDR3 sequence (DNA): TGTGCCAGCAGATTAGGACAGGGTCAGGGAAGGACTGAAGCTTTCTTT.

This clone was detected only a few times. The rearrangement joins TRBV4-1 to TRBJ2-3; 8 bases map to TRBD2. V trimming: 1 base; J trimming: 2 bases; junction bases outside the gene matches: 8. Germline CDR1 and CDR2: MGHRA and YSYEKL. The length of the CDR3 is 17 residues. The CDR3 loop is CASSQGSGRAHTDTQYF. CDR3 sequence (DNA): TGCGCCAGCAGCCAAGGGAGCGGGAGAGCCCACACAGATACGCAGTATTTT.

The rearrangement joins TRBV11-2 to TRBJ1-1; D is uncertain. The CDR3 loop spans 13 amino acids. The germline gives CDR1 SGHAT, CDR2 FQNNGV. V was cut by 7 bases and J by 1 base, with 10 bases left in between. CDR3 sequence: CASKTRQNTEAFF. CDR3 DNA sequence: TGTGCCAGCAAGACCAGACAGAACACTGAAGCTTTCTTT.

The rearrangement links TRBV2 to TRBJ2-5; tentatively, D is TRBD2 (5 bases). The end of the DNA is better explained by TRBJ2-7, so the J call may be wrong. Germline V gene sequence: CDR1 SNHLY, CDR2 FYNNEI. This CDR3 comprises 14 residues. In DNA form, the CDR3 reads TGTGCCAGCAGTGATAGGGTAGCGTGGCACGAGCAGTACTTC. This translates into CASSDRVAWHEQYF.

V gene TRBV2 combines with J gene TRBJ1-4, with 7 bases lining up with TRBD1. CDR3 length: 14 residues. The germline V gene encodes CDR1 SNHLY and CDR2 FYNNEI. With V trimmed by 5 bases and J by 5 bases, 5 bases remained unmatched. The CDR3 sequence: CASSQDRVNEKLFF. The CDR3 DNA sequence: TGTGCCAGCAGTCAAGACAGGGTAAATGAAAAACTGTTTTTT.

The rearrangement joins TRBV10-2 to TRBJ2-1; 7 bases align to TRBD2. Per germline, CDR1 WSHSY and CDR2 SAAADI. The V gene end was trimmed by 3 bases and the J gene end by 3 bases; junction bases not matched to a gene: 5. This CDR3 region has 15 residues. The CDR3 DNA reads TGCGCCAGCAGTGAAGGACTAGACCGCTACAATGAGCAGTTCTTC. The encoded protein is CASSEGLDRYNEQFF.

V is TRBV27 and J is TRBJ2-5; TRBD2 matches 7 bases. V shed 4 bases, J shed 6 bases, and the junction held 8 bases outside the gene matches. Germline CDR1 MNHEY, CDR2 SMNVEV (reference sequence). The CDR3 has 14 residues. DNA of the CDR3: TGTGCCAGCAGTTCTGCGGGAGATGGAAAGACCCAGTACTTC. This sequence encodes CASSSAGDGKTQYF.

The rearrangement links TRBV30 to TRBJ1-1; D is perhaps TRBD1 (5 bases). CDR1 is GTSNPN, CDR2 SVGIG, per germline (reference sequence). The V gene lost 1 base and the J gene lost 3 bases, with 15 bases spanning the gap. The CDR3 has 15 residues. CDR3 sequence (DNA): TGTGCCTGGAGTGAGGCAGACAGCCTCTACACTGAAGCTTTCTTT. Amino acid sequence: CAWSEADSLYTEAFF.

As DNA, the CDR3 is TGTGCCAGCAGCTTGGAGCAGCGGGGGAGCTACTACGAGCAGTACTTC. This sequence encodes CASSLEQRGSYYEQYF. The chain carries TRBV5-4 and TRBJ2-7; TRBD2 matches at 8 bases. V was pared by 0 bases and J by 3 bases, with 8 bases of the junction left unmatched. The CDR3 covers 16 residues. The germline V gene has CDR1 SGHNT and CDR2 YYREEE (reference sequence).

The rearrangement links TRBV4-3 to TRBJ1-2; D is possibly TRBD1 (6 bases). CDR1 is LGHNA, CDR2 YSLEER, per germline. The CDR3 extends over 15 amino acids. Trimming cost V 4 bases and J 8 bases, with 20 bases left between them. CDR3 DNA: TGCGCCAGCAGCCTGGATACAGTATACAGGGACGGCTACACCTTC. This translates into CASSLDTVYRDGYTF.

The V call is TRBV19, the J call TRBJ1-5; TRBD1 is a possible D gene (6 bases). CDR3 length equals 17 residues. V lost 7 bases and J 3 bases, leaving 22 bases between the germline ends. Per germline, CDR1 LNHDA and CDR2 SQIVND (reference sequence). CDR3: CASTSTGSGIDNQPQHF. The DNA for the CDR3 is TGTGCCAGTACCTCAACAGGGTCAGGGATCGACAATCAGCCCCAGCATTTT.

The chain uses TRBV6-6 and TRBJ2-7; D is unclear. The CDR3 contains 11 residues. Germline loops: CDR1 MNHNY, CDR2 SVGAGI (reference sequence). V shed 3 bases and J shed 3 bases, with 3 bases lying between them. CDR3 DNA sequence: TGTGCCAGCAGTTATCTCTACGAGCAGTACTTC. Amino acid sequence: CASSYLYEQYF.

The V call is TRBV28, the J call TRBJ1-4; perhaps TRBD1 as D (6 bases). Trimming pared 6 bases from V and 4 bases from J, leaving 21 bases between. Germline-derived CDR1 and CDR2 are MDHEN and SYDVKM. This CDR3 has 17 amino acids. The CDR3 nucleotides read TGTGCCAGCAGGAGTGAAACTACAGGGAGTTATAATGAAAAACTGTTTTTT. It encodes CASRSETTGSYNEKLFF.

V gene TRBV9 combines with J gene TRBJ2-1, with D perhaps TRBD2 (5 bases). CDR1 and CDR2 (germline): SGDLS, YYNGEE. The V gene lost 3 bases and the J gene lost 3 bases, with 16 bases spanning the gap. This CDR3 spans 16 amino acids. CDR3 region: CASSAIGAEYYNEQFF. The DNA for the CDR3 is TGTGCCAGCAGCGCCATAGGAGCGGAGTACTACAATGAGCAGTTCTTC. The complete variable domain, with remaining parts taken from reference TRBV9 and TRBJ2-1, reads DSGVTQTPKHLITATGQRVTLRCSPRSGDLSVYWYQQSLDQGLQFLIQYYNGEERAKGNILERFSAQQFPDLHSELNLSSLELGDSALYFCASSAIGAEYYNEQFFGPGTRLTVL.

V usage is TRBV4-3 and J usage is TRBJ2-5; 9 positions agree with TRBD2. This CDR3 is built from 18 residues. The junction had 15 bases not matched to a gene; V was cut back by 0 bases and J by 7 bases. Germline-derived CDR1 and CDR2 are LGHNA and YSLEER. CDR3 protein: CASSQDPWTSASVVTQYF. The CDR3 DNA is TGCGCCAGCAGCCAAGACCCATGGACTAGCGCGTCGGTCGTGACCCAGTACTTC.

This clone has a single count. The chain joins TRBV28 to TRBJ2-3, with D tentatively TRBD1 (5 bases). With 6 bases removed from V and 0 bases from J, the gap between germline ends came to 10 bases. CDR1 and CDR2 from the germline V gene are MDHEN and SYDVKM. This CDR3 has 14 amino acids. The chain's CDR3 is CASRTGPSTDTQYF. CDR3 nucleotides: TGTGCCAGCAGAACAGGCCCTAGCACAGATACGCAGTATTTT.

The chain employs TRBV11-2 and TRBJ2-3, with 7 bases that match TRBD2. In germline, CDR1 is SGHAT, CDR2 FQNNGV. The junction had 12 bases not matched to a gene; V was cut back by 7 bases and J by 5 bases. CDR3 size: 15 residues. The CDR3 DNA sequence: TGTGCCAGCACATTAGGGCTAGCGGAGGGAGATACGCAGTATTTT. Its protein product is CASTLGLAEGDTQYF. Using reference TRBV11-2 and TRBJ2-3 for the parts outside the CDR3, the full variable domain is EAGVAQSPRYKIIEKRQSVAFWCNPISGHATLYWYQQILGQGPKLLIQFQNNGVVDDSQLPKDRFSAERLKGVDSTLKIQPAKLEDSAVYLCASTLGLAEGDTQYFGPGTRLTVL.

CDR3 DNA: TGTGCCAGCAGCTTAAGGCGGCGGTGGGATCAGCCCCAGCATTTT. Its translation is CASSLRRRWDQPQHF. This sequence joins TRBV7-3 and TRBJ1-5; no reliable D call. The CDR3 covers 15 residues. Trimming shortened V by 1 base and J by 5 bases, and 12 bases separated the two germline ends. Germline V gene data show CDR1 as SGHTA and CDR2 as FQGTGA. Using reference TRBV7-3 and TRBJ1-5 for the parts outside the CDR3, the full variable domain is GAGVSQTPSNKVTEKGKYVELRCDPISGHTALYWYRQSLGQGPEFLIYFQGTGAADDSGLPNDRFFAVRPEGSVSTLKIQRTERGDSAVYLCASSLRRRWDQPQHFGDGTRLSIL.

The rearrangement joins TRBV19 to TRBJ2-2; 9 nucleotides line up with TRBD1. Looked up from germline, CDR1 is LNHDA and CDR2 is SQIVND (reference sequence). The CDR3 has 17 amino acids. With 5 bases clipped from V and 4 bases from J, the junction kept 11 bases outside the gene matches. In nucleotides, the CDR3 is TGTGCCAGTAGTGGTCGGACAGGGGTATGGGGCACCGGGGAGCTGTTTTTT. It is translated as CASSGRTGVWGTGELFF. Using reference TRBV19 and TRBJ2-2 for the parts outside the CDR3, the full variable domain is DGGITQSPKYLFRKEGQNVTLSCEQNLNHDAMYWYRQDPGQGLRLIYYSQIVNDFQKGDIAEGYSVSREKKESFPLTVTSAQKNPTAFYLCASSGRTGVWGTGELFFGEGSRLTVL.

V and J are TRBV29-1 and TRBJ1-3; 7 bases match TRBD1. Trimming at V came to 7 bases and at J to 1 base, leaving 1 base not matched to a gene. Germline values: CDR1 SQVTM, CDR2 ANQGSEA. The CDR3 has 12 amino acids. This CDR3 is CSAGGSGNTIYF. CDR3 bases: TGCAGCGCAGGGGGTTCTGGAAACACCATATATTTT.

The chain uses TRBV9 and TRBJ2-7, with 8 bases lining up with TRBD1. This CDR3 contains 15 residues. V lost 2 bases to trimming and J lost 3 bases; unmatched junction nucleotides: 7. CDR1 and CDR2 from the germline V gene are SGDLS and YYNGEE. Here the CDR3 reads CASSVTGASSYEQYF. Written as DNA, the CDR3 is TGTGCCAGCAGCGTGACAGGGGCTAGTAGCTACGAGCAGTACTTC.

The chain employs TRBV27 and TRBJ1-5; tentative D call: TRBD1 (6 bases). V lost 3 bases and J 3 bases, leaving 9 bases between the germline ends. There are 14 residues in the CDR3. Germline CDR1 and CDR2: MNHEY and SMNVEV (reference sequence). CDR3 amino acids: CASSFSGVNQPQHF. The CDR3 DNA follows: TGTGCCAGCAGTTTCTCAGGGGTCAATCAGCCCCAGCATTTT.

The V call is TRBV5-8, the J call TRBJ1-5, with 10 bases matching TRBD1. V lost 4 bases, J lost 4 bases, and 5 bases stayed unmatched. Germline CDR1 and CDR2: SGHTS and YDEGEE. The CDR3 sequence is 15 residues long. The CDR3 spells CASSAGQGINQPQHF. CDR3 sequence (DNA): TGTGCCAGCAGCGCGGGACAGGGGATAAATCAGCCCCAGCATTTT.

This clone was observed a single time. The genes are TRBV28 and TRBJ2-7, with TRBD1 identical over 12 bases. The trim removed 5 bases at V and 5 bases at J, leaving 7 bases unmatched. Germline CDR1 MDHEN, CDR2 SYDVKM. The CDR3 covers 15 residues. The CDR3 is CASSAWGQGADEQYF. Written as DNA, the CDR3 is TGTGCCAGCAGTGCTTGGGGACAGGGGGCGGACGAGCAGTACTTC. The variable domain in full, with the rest retrieved from reference TRBV28 and TRBJ2-7, is DVKVTQSSRYLVKRTGEKVFLECVQDMDHENMFWYRQDPGLGLRLIYFSYDVKMKEKGDIPEGYSVSREKKERFSLILESASTNQTSMYLCASSAWGQGADEQYFGPGTRLTVT.

The chain couples TRBV28 to TRBJ1-6; 9 bases fit TRBD1. J gave up 10 bases and V 5 bases, and 12 bases lay outside the gene matches. The CDR3 length is 16 residues. Germline CDR1 reads MDHEN; CDR2 reads SYDVKM. The CDR3 nucleotides are TGTGCCAGCAGTCTGGGACAGGGTATTTTGGGATCACCCCTCCACTTT. It yields the protein CASSLGQGILGSPLHF.